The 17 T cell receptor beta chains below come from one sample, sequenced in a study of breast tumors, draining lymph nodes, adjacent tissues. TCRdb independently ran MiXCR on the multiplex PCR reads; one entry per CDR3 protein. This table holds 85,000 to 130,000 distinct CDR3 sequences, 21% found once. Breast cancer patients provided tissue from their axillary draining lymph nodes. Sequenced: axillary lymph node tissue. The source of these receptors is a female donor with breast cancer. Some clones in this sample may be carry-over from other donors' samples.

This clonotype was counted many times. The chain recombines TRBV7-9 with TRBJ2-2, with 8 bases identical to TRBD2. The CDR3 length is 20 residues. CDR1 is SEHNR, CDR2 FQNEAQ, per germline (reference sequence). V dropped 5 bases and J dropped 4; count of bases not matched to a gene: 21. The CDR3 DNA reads TGTGCCAGCAGCCGGAGGACTAGCAGGGATAGGGGATGGGGCACCGGGGAGCTGTTTTTT. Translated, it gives CASSRRTSRDRGWGTGELFF.

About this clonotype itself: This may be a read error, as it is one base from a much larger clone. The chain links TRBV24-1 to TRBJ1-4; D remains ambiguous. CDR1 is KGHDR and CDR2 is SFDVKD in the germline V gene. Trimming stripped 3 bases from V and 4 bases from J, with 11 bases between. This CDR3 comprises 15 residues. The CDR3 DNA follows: TGTGCCACCAGTGATCCCCAGATTCTTAATGAAAAACTGTTTTTT. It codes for CATSDPQILNEKLFF.

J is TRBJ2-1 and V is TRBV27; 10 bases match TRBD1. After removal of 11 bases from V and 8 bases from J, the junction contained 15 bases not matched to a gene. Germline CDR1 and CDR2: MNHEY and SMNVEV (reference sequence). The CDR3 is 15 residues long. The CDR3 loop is CAGNPQGTGVHEQFF. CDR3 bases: TGTGCCGGCAATCCGCAAGGGACAGGGGTCCATGAGCAGTTCTTC.

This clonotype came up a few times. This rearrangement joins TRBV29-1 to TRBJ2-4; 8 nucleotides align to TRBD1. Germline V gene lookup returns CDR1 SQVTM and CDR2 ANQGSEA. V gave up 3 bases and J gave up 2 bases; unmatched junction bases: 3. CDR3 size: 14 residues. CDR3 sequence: CSVERDRSKNIQYF. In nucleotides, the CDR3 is TGCAGCGTTGAGAGGGACAGGTCCAAAAACATTCAGTACTTC.

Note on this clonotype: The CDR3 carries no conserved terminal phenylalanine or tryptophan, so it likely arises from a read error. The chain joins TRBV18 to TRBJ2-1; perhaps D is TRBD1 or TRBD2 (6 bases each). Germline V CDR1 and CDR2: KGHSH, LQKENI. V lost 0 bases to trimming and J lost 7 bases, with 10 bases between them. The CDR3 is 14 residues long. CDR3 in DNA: TGTGCCAGCTCACCACCTCAGGGGAGGAATGAGCAGTTCTCC. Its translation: CASSPPQGRNEQFS.

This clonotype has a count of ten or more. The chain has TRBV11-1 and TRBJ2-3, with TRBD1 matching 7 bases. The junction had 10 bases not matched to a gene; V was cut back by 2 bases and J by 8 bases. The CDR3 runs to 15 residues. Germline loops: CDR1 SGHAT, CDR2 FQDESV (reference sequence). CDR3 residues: CASSLSQGIRGTQYF. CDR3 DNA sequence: TGTGCCAGCAGCTTATCACAGGGGATTCGAGGTACGCAGTATTTT.

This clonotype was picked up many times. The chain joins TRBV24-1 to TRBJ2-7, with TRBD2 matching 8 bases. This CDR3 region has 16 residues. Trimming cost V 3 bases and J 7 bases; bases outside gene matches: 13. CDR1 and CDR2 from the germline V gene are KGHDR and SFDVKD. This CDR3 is CATSDTSGPEGLEQYF. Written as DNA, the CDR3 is TGTGCCACCAGTGATACTAGCGGTCCTGAGGGCCTGGAGCAGTACTTC.

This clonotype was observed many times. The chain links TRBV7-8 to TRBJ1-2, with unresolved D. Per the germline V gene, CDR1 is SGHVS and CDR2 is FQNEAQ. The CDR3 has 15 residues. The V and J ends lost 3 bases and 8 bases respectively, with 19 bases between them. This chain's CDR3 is CASSFSQTADGGYTF. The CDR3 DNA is TGTGCCAGCAGCTTCTCCCAGACGGCCGACGGGGGCTACACCTTC.

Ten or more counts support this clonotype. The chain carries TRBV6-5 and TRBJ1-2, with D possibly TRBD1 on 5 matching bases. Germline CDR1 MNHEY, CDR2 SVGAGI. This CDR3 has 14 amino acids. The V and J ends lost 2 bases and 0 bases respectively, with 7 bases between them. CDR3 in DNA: TGTGCCAGCAGTTACGGGACGGCTAACTATGGCTACACCTTC. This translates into CASSYGTANYGYTF.

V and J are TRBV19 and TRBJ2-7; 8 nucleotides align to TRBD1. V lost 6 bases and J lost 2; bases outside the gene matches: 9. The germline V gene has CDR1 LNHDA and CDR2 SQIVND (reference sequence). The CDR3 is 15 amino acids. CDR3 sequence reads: CASSTPGGRAYEQYF. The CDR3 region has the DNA TGTGCCAGTAGCACTCCAGGGGGCAGGGCCTACGAGCAGTACTTC.

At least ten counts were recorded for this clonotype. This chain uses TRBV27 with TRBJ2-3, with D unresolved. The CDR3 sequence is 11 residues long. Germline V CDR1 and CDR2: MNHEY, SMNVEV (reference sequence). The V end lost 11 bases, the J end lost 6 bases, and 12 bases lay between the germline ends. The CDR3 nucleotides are TGTGCCCAAGTCACCGGGGATACGCAGTATTTT. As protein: CAQVTGDTQYF.

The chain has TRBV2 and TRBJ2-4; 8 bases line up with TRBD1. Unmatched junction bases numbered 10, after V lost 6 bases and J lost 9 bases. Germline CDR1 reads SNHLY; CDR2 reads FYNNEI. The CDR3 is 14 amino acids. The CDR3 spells CASSEDRAQSIQYF. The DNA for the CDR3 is TGTGCCAGCAGCGAGGACAGGGCCCAAAGCATTCAGTACTTC.

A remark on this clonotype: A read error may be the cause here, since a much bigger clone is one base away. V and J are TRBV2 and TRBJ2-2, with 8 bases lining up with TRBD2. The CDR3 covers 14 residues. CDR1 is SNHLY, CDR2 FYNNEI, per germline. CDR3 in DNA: TGTGCCAGTTTAGCGGGGTGGGGGACCGGGGAGCCGTTTTTT. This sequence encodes CASLAGWGTGEPFF.

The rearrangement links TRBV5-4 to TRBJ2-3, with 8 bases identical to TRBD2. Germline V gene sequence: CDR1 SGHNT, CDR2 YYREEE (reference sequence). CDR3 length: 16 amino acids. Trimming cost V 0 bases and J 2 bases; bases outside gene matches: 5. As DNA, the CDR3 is TGTGCCAGCAGCTTGGTGCGGGGGGCGTCCACAGATACGCAGTATTTT. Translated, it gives CASSLVRGASTDTQYF.

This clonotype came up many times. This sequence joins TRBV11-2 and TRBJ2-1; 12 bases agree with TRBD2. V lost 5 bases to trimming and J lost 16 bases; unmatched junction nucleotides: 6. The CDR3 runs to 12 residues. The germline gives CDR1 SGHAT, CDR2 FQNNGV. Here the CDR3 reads CASSQPSGRAFF. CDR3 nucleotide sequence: TGTGCCAGCAGCCAACCTAGCGGGAGGGCCTTCTTC.

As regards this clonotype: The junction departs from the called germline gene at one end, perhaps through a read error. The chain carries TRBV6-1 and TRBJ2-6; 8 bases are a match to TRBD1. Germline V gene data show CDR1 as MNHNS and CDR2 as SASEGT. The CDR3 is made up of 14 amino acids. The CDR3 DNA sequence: TGTGCCTCCCAGACAGGGGCTGGGGCCAACGTCCTGGCTTTC. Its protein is CASQTGAGANVLAF.

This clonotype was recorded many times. CDR3 region: CASSIFGTGDSYNEQFF. The CDR3 coding sequence is TGTGCCAGTAGTATTTTTGGGACAGGCGACTCCTACAATGAGCAGTTCTTC. The chain combines TRBV19 with TRBJ2-1, with TRBD1 matching over 8 bases. Trimming took 3 bases from V and 0 from J; bases not matched to a gene: 7. The length of the CDR3 is 17 residues. Germline V lookup: CDR1 LNHDA, CDR2 SQIVND (reference sequence). Full variable domain (rest looked up from reference TRBV19 and TRBJ2-1): DGGITQSPKYLFRKEGQNVTLSCEQNLNHDAMYWYRQDPGQGLRLIYYSQIVNDFQKGDIAEGYSVSREKKESFPLTVTSAQKNPTAFYLCASSIFGTGDSYNEQFFGPGTRLTVL.